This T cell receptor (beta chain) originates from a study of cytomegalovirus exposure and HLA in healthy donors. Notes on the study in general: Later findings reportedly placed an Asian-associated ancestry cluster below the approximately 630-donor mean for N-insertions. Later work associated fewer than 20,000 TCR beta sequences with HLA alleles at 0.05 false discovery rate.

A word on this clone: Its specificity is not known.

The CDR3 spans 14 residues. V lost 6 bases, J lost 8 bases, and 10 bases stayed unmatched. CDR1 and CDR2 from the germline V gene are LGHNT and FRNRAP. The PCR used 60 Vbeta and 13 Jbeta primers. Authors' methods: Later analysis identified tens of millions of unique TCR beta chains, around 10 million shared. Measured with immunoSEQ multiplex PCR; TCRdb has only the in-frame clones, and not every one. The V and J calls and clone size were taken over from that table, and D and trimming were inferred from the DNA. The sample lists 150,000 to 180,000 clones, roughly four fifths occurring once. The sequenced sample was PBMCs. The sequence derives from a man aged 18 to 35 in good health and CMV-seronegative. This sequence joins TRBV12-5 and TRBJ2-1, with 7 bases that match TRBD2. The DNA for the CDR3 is TGTGCTAGTGGGGCGGGAGAGGGCGGCGATGAGCAGTTCTTC. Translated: CASGAGEGGDEQFF.